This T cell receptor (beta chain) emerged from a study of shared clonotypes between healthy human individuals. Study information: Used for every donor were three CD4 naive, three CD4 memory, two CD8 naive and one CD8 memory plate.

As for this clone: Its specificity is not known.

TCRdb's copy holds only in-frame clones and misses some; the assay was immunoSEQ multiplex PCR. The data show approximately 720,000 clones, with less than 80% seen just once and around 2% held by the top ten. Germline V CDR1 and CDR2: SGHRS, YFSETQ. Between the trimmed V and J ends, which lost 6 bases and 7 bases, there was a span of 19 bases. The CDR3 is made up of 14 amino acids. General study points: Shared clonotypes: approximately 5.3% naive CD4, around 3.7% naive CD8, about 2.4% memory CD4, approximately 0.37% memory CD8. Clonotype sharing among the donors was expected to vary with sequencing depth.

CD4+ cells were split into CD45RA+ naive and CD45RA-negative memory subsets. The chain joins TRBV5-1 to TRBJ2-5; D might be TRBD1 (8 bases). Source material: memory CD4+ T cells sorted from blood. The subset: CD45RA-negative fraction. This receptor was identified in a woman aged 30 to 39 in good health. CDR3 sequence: CASTKTDREGTQYF. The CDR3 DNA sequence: TGCGCCAGCACCAAAACGGACAGGGAGGGGACCCAGTACTTC.